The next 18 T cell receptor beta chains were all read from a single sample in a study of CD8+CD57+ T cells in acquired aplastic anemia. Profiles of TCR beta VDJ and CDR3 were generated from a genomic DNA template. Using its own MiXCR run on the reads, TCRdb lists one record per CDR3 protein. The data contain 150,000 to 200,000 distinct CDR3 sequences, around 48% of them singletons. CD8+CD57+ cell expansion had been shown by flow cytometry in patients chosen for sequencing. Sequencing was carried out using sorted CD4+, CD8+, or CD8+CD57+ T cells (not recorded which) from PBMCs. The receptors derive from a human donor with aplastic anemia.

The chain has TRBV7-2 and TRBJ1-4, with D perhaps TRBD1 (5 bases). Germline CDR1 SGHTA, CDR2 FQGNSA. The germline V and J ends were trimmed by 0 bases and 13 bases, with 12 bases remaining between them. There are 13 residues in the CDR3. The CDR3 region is CASSLAQPGGLFF. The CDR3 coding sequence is TGTGCCAGCAGCTTAGCGCAACCTGGGGGACTGTTTTTT.

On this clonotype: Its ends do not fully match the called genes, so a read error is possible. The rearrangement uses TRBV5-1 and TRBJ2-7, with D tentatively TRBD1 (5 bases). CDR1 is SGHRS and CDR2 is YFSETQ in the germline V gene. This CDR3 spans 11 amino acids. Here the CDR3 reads CASTLGPEQYF. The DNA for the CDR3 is TGCGCCAGCACCTTGGGGCCCGAGCAGTACTTC.

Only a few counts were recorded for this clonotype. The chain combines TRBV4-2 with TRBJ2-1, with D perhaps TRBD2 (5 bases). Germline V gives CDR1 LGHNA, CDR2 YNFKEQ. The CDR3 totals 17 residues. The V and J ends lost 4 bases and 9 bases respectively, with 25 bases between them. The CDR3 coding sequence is TGTGCCAGCAGCCTTGTGGTCGCGGGCCCTTCCTCCGGTGAGCAGTTCTTC. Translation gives CASSLVVAGPSSGEQFF.

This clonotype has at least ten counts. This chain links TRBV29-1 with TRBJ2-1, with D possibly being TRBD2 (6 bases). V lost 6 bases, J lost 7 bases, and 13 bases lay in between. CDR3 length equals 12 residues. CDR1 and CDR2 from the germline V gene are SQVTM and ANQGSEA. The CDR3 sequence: CSVPTSSNEQFF. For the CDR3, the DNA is TGCAGCGTGCCCACTAGCTCAAATGAGCAGTTCTTC.

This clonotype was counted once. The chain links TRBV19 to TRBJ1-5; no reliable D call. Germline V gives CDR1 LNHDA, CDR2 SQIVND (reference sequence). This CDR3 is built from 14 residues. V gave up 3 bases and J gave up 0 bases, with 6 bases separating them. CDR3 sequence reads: CASSMLNSNQPQHF. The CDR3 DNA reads TGTGCCAGTAGTATGCTTAATAGCAATCAGCCCCAGCATTTT.

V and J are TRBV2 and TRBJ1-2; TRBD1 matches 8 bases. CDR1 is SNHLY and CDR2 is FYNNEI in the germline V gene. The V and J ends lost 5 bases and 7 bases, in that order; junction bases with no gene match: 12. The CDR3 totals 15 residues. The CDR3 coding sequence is TGTGCCAGCAGTAACGCGGTGACAGGGGCGATTGGCTACACCTTC. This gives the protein CASSNAVTGAIGYTF.

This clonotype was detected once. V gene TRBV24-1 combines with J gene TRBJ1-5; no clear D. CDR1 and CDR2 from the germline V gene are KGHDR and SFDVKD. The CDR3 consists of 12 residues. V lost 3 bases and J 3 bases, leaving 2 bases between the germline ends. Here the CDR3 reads CATSDANQPQHF. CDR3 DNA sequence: TGTGCCACCAGTGATGCCAATCAGCCCCAGCATTTT.

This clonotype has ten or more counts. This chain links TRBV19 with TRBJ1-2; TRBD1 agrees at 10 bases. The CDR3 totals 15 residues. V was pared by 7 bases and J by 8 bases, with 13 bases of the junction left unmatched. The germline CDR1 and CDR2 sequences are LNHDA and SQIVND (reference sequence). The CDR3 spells CASTPVGGTGVGYTF. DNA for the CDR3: TGTGCCAGTACCCCAGTCGGGGGGACAGGGGTAGGCTACACCTTC.

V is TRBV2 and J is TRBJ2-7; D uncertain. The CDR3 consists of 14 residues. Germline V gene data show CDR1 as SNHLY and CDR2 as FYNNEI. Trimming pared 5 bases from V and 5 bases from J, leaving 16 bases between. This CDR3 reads CASSYRPPPHEQYF. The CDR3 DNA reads TGTGCCAGCAGTTACAGACCGCCCCCCCACGAGCAGTACTTC.

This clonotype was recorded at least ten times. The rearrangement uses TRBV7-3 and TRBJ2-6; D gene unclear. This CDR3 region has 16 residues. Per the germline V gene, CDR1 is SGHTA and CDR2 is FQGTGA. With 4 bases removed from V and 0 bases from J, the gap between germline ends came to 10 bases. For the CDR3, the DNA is TGTGCCAGCAGCTCACTGGGGTCCTCTGGGGCCAACGTCCTGACTTTC. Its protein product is CASSSLGSSGANVLTF. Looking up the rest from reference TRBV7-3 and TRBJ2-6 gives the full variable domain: GAGVSQTPSNKVTEKGKYVELRCDPISGHTALYWYRQSLGQGPEFLIYFQGTGAADDSGLPNDRFFAVRPEGSVSTLKIQRTERGDSAVYLCASSSLGSSGANVLTFGAGSRLTVL.

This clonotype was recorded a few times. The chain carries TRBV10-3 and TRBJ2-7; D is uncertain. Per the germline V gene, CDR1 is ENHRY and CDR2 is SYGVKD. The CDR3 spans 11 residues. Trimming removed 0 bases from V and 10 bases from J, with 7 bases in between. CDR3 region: CAISESRIQYF. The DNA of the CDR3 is TGTGCCATCAGTGAGTCACGGATCCAGTACTTC.

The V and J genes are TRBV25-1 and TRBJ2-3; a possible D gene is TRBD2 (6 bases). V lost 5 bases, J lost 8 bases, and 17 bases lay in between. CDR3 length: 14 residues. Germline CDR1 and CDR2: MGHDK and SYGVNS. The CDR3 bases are TGTGCCAGCAGTAGCCATTATTTGGAGGGTACGCAGTATTTT. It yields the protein CASSSHYLEGTQYF.

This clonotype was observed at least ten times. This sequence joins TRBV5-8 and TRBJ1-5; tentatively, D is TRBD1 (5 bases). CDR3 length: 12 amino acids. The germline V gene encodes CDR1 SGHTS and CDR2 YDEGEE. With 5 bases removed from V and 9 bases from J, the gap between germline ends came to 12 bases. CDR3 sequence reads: CASRFRGGPQHF. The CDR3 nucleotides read TGTGCCAGCAGGTTTAGGGGCGGGCCCCAGCATTTT.

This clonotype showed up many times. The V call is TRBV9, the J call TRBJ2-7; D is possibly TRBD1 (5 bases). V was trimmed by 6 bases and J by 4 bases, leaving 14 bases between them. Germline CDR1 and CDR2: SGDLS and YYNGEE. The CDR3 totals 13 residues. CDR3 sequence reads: CASTKPPGYEQYF. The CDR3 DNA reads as TGTGCCAGCACCAAACCCCCAGGGTACGAGCAGTACTTC.

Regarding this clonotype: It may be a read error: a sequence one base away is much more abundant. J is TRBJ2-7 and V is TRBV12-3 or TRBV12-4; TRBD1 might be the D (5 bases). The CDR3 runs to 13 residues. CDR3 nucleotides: TGTGCCAGCAGATATGACAGATACTACGGGCAGTACTTC. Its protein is CASRYDRYYGQYF.

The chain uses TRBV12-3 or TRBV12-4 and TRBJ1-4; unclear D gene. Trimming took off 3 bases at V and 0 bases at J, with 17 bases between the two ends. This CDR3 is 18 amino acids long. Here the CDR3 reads CASSLFGNQIPTNEKLFF. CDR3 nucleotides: TGTGCCAGCAGTTTGTTTGGGAACCAGATCCCAACTAATGAAAAACTGTTTTTT.

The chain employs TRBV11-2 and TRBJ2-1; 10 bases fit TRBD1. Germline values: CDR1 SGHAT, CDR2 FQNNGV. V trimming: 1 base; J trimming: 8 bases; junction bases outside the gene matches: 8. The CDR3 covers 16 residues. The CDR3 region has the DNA TGTGCCAGCAGCTTAGTACCCGGGACAGGGGCTTATGAGCAGTTCTTC. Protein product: CASSLVPGTGAYEQFF.

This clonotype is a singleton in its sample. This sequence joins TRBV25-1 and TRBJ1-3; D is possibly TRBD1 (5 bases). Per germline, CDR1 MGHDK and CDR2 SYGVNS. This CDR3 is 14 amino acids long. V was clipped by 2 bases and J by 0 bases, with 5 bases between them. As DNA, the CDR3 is TGTGCCAGCAGTGAACAGGGCTCTGGAAACACCATATATTTT. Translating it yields CASSEQGSGNTIYF. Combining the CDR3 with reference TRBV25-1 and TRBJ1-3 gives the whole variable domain EADIYQTPRYLVIGTGKKITLECSQTMGHDKMYWYQQDPGMELHLIHYSYGVNSTEKGDLSSESTVSRIRTEHFPLTLESARPSHTSQYLCASSEQGSGNTIYFGEGSWLTVV.